This entry lists 15 T cell receptor beta chains sequenced from one sample in a study of T cell changes during pregnancy in multiple sclerosis. This table comes from immunoSEQ multiplex PCR, and its TCRdb copy is limited to in-frame clones, with some not included. The table lists just over 65,000 clones, roughly 89% of them singletons. This specimen consisted of peripheral blood, obtained in the second trimester of pregnancy. All receptors derive from a female donor with multiple sclerosis, enrolled in a pregnancy study.

V and J are TRBV27 and TRBJ2-3; tentative D call: TRBD1 (5 bases). V was shortened by 4 bases and J by 1 base, with 18 bases between the two germline ends. CDR1 and CDR2 from the germline V gene are MNHEY and SMNVEV (reference sequence). The CDR3 is 17 residues long. DNA for the CDR3: TGTGCCAGCAGTTCACCACCGACCTTGGGGCGCACAGATACGCAGTATTTT. Its translation is CASSSPPTLGRTDTQYF.

The rearrangement links TRBV19 to TRBJ1-2; no firm D call. CDR3 length equals 14 residues. Deletions cut 3 bases from V and 5 bases from J, with 13 bases between. The germline CDR1 and CDR2 sequences are LNHDA and SQIVND (reference sequence). The CDR3, as DNA: TGTGCCAGTAGTATCCAAGTCGGACTATATGGCTACACCTTC. Its translation: CASSIQVGLYGYTF. The full variable domain, with the rest looked up from reference TRBV19 and TRBJ1-2, is DGGITQSPKYLFRKEGQNVTLSCEQNLNHDAMYWYRQDPGQGLRLIYYSQIVNDFQKGDIAEGYSVSREKKESFPLTVTSAQKNPTAFYLCASSIQVGLYGYTFGSGTRLTVV.

The V gene is TRBV7-3, the J gene TRBJ1-2; 8 nucleotides line up with TRBD1. This CDR3 contains 13 residues. Unmatched junction bases numbered 1, after V lost 3 bases and J lost 4 bases. Germline V CDR1 and CDR2: SGHTA, FQGTGA. The CDR3 is CASSLDRVYGYTF. CDR3 nucleotide sequence: TGTGCCAGCAGCTTGGACAGGGTCTATGGCTACACCTTC.

The chain combines TRBV9 with TRBJ2-5; D is uncertain. Germline loops: CDR1 SGDLS, CDR2 YYNGEE. With 2 bases removed from V and 5 bases from J, the gap between germline ends came to 10 bases. CDR3 length equals 13 residues. This CDR3 is CASSVDSSETQYF. The CDR3 nucleotides are TGTGCCAGCAGCGTCGACTCCAGTGAGACCCAGTACTTC. The entire variable domain, with the rest obtained from reference TRBV9 and TRBJ2-5, is as follows: DSGVTQTPKHLITATGQRVTLRCSPRSGDLSVYWYQQSLDQGLQFLIQYYNGEERAKGNILERFSAQQFPDLHSELNLSSLELGDSALYFCASSVDSSETQYFGPGTRLLVL.

The chain joins TRBV4-2 to TRBJ2-5; TRBD2 might be the D (6 bases). Trimming removed 0 bases from V and 4 bases from J, with 24 bases in between. The CDR3 sequence is 19 residues long. CDR1 is LGHNA, CDR2 YNFKEQ, per germline. The CDR3 DNA follows: TGTGCCAGCAGCCAAGATGAAGGACTCCTCGGGGGTACTGGAGAGACCCAGTACTTC. This codes for CASSQDEGLLGGTGETQYF.

This clone was seen once. The rearrangement links TRBV11-3 to TRBJ2-3, with 7 bases fitting TRBD2. This CDR3 is 16 amino acids long. Germline lookup yields CDR1 SGHNT and CDR2 YENEEA. The V segment lost 2 bases and the J segment 2 bases; nucleotides outside the gene matches: 7. The CDR3 bases are TGTGCCAGCAGCTTATTACTGGGGGGGTACACAGATACGCAGTATTTT. It yields the protein CASSLLLGGYTDTQYF. Based on the CDR3 plus reference TRBV11-3 and TRBJ2-3, the full variable domain is EAGVVQSPRYKIIEKKQPVAFWCNPISGHNTLYWYLQNLGQGPELLIRYENEEAVDDSQLPKDRFSAERLKGVDSTLKIQPAELGDSAVYLCASSLLLGGYTDTQYFGPGTRLTVL.

The chain carries TRBV19 and TRBJ1-5; tentative D call: TRBD1 (5 bases). CDR3 size: 13 residues. Looked up from germline, CDR1 is LNHDA and CDR2 is SQIVND (reference sequence). Trimming cost V 7 bases and J 7 bases, with 14 bases left between them. The CDR3 DNA is TGTGCCAGTACCAACAGTGGGGCGCAGCCCCAGCATTTT. As protein: CASTNSGAQPQHF.

This sequence joins TRBV25-1 and TRBJ2-7; 9 bases align to TRBD1. The CDR3 extends over 15 amino acids. Germline CDR1 MGHDK, CDR2 SYGVNS. V lost 8 bases, J lost 2 bases, and 10 bases stayed unmatched. CDR3 coding DNA: TGTGCCAGCCGCCCCCCGGGACAGGGCCCCTACGAGCAGTACTTC. This gives the protein CASRPPGQGPYEQYF.

This clone was observed once. The V and J genes are TRBV6-4 and TRBJ2-5; TRBD1 is a possible D gene (5 bases). Trimming shortened V by 4 bases and J by 5 bases, and 8 bases separated the two germline ends. The CDR3 extends over 12 amino acids. Germline V gives CDR1 MRHNA, CDR2 SNTAGT. The CDR3 here is CASSGKGETQYF. DNA of the CDR3: TGTGCCAGCAGTGGCAAGGGGGAGACCCAGTACTTC.

The chain joins TRBV7-6 to TRBJ2-3; TRBD2 aligns across 12 bases. This CDR3 comprises 16 residues. Trimming removed 5 bases from V and 1 base from J; junction bases left unmatched: 4. Germline V gene data show CDR1 as SGHVS and CDR2 as FNYEAQ. The CDR3 DNA reads as TGTGCCAGCAGCCACAGACTAGCGGGGGGCACAGATACGCAGTATTTT. Protein sequence: CASSHRLAGGTDTQYF.

This clone is a singleton in its sample. The rearrangement joins TRBV2 to TRBJ2-1, with D tentatively TRBD2 (5 bases). The CDR3 covers 13 residues. V was shortened by 3 bases and J by 7 bases, with 10 bases between the two germline ends. Germline CDR1 is SNHLY and CDR2 is FYNNEI. CDR3: CASSEVARNEQFF. CDR3 in DNA: TGTGCCAGCAGTGAGGTAGCGCGGAATGAGCAGTTCTTC.

V gene TRBV5-1 combines with J gene TRBJ1-1; 7 bases map to TRBD1. J gave up 9 bases and V 4 bases, and 15 bases lay outside the gene matches. The CDR3 contains 15 residues. Germline values: CDR1 SGHRS, CDR2 YFSETQ. The CDR3 loop reads CASSPAYRGPSQAFF. CDR3 DNA: TGCGCCAGCAGCCCCGCCTACAGGGGCCCTTCCCAAGCTTTCTTT.

The V gene is TRBV6-6, the J gene TRBJ1-2; the D gene is possibly TRBD1 (6 bases). Trimming left V 4 bases short and J 2 bases short, with 11 bases between. The CDR3 runs 14 residues. Germline CDR1 and CDR2: MNHNY and SVGAGI (reference sequence). The CDR3 spells CASSSGQSNYGYTF. The CDR3 DNA reads TGTGCCAGCAGTTCCGGACAGTCAAACTATGGCTACACCTTC.

The chain joins TRBV2 to TRBJ2-7; 8 bases map to TRBD1. Germline values: CDR1 SNHLY, CDR2 FYNNEI. Trimming removed 3 bases from V and 2 bases from J; junction bases left unmatched: 6. The CDR3 is 15 amino acids. For the CDR3, the DNA is TGTGCCAGCAGTGACTACAGGGGGAAGGCCTACGAGCAGTACTTC. Residues: CASSDYRGKAYEQYF.

The chain links TRBV7-2 to TRBJ2-2; a weak D match, TRBD1 (6 bases). CDR1 is SGHTA, CDR2 FQGNSA, per germline. The CDR3 is 13 amino acids. Trimming removed 5 bases at V and 9 bases at J, with 13 bases between. CDR3 DNA: TGTGCCAGCAGCAAGACAGGATTCAGGGAGCTGTTTTTT. Amino acid sequence: CASSKTGFRELFF.